This TCR beta chain was recovered during a study of beta chain features in type 1 diabetes. Reverse transcription of all isolated RNA meant that expressed TCRB transcripts were sequenced. Produced via immunoSEQ multiplex PCR; TCRdb's table is partial and in-frame only. The sample yields 150,000 or so clones, about 9.2% seen once. The germline CDR1 and CDR2 sequences are LGHNA and YSLEER. V shed 0 bases and J 5 bases; nucleotides not matched to a gene: 8. This CDR3 region has 17 residues. This clone has only a few counts. CD45RO/CCR7/CD25/CD127/CD95/CD27 staining was used to isolate CD4+ naive, central memory, regulatory and stem cell-like memory cells by sorting.

The V call is TRBV4-3, the J call TRBJ1-5, with 9 bases fitting TRBD1. Sequences were obtained from central memory CD4+ T cells from blood. The sequence came from a man younger than 30 in good health. The CDR3 is CASSQEVKDRGHQPQHF. The CDR3 DNA sequence: TGCGCCAGCAGCCAAGAGGTTAAGGACAGGGGCCATCAGCCCCAGCATTTT.